A selection of T cell receptor beta chains follows, all from one sample in a study of molecular identifiers for immune sequencing clone quantification. TCRdb recomputed calls from the PCR reads with MiXCR, one row per CDR3 protein. The top ten hold approximately 0.75% of the sample, which has hundreds of thousands of distinct CDR3 sequences, 25% seen once. Input material: naive CD8+ T cells from blood, with Jurkat cell RNA spiked in. These receptors all come from a human donor in good health. Some libraries in this study had Jurkat cell RNA spiked in. CDR3s include the opening cysteine and the closing phenylalanine or tryptophan. Each record gives: clone size, V gene, CDR3 length, D gene, J gene, CDR3 DNA, CDR3 protein. The D gene is left open where the match is weak. Clone size is shown for a subset of rows, as once, few, many or a class of expanded clone.

clone size: few
V gene: TRBV15
CDR3 length: 17
D gene: -
J gene: TRBJ1-1
CDR3 DNA: TGTGCCACCAGCAGAGATCGGTATGGGGCAAGGAACACTGAAGCTTTCTTT
CDR3 protein: CATSRDRYGARNTEAFF

clone size: -
V gene: TRBV19
CDR3 length: 14
D gene: -
J gene: TRBJ2-1
CDR3 DNA: TGTGCCAGTAGTCAAGTCGGCCTATACAATGAGCAGTTCTTC
CDR3 protein: CASSQVGLYNEQFF

clone size: once
V gene: TRBV20-1
CDR3 length: 15
D gene: -
J gene: TRBJ2-5
CDR3 DNA: TGCAGTGCTAGAGATCCCTCAGGGAGGTGGGAGCCCCAGTACTTC
CDR3 protein: CSARDPSGRWEPQYF

clone size: few
V gene: TRBV4-3
CDR3 length: 15
D gene: -
J gene: TRBJ2-7
CDR3 DNA: TGCGCCAGCAGCCAATTTACGAGCGGTTCCTACGAGCAGTACTTC
CDR3 protein: CASSQFTSGSYEQYF

clone size: many
V gene: TRBV7-9
CDR3 length: 15
D gene: -
J gene: TRBJ1-1
CDR3 DNA: TGTGCCAGCAGTCAAAACGAGGCGGCGAACACTGAAGCTTTCTTT
CDR3 protein: CASSQNEAANTEAFF

clone size: many
V gene: TRBV30
CDR3 length: 13
D gene: TRBD1
J gene: TRBJ2-7
CDR3 DNA: TGTGCCTGGAGCCCGGGACAGTTCTACGAGCAGTACTTC
CDR3 protein: CAWSPGQFYEQYF

clone size: -
V gene: TRBV2
CDR3 length: 14
D gene: -
J gene: TRBJ2-2
CDR3 DNA: TGTGCCAGCAGCACAGGGGAGGCCACCGGGGAGCCGTTTTTT
CDR3 protein: CASSTGEATGEPFF

clone size: many
V gene: TRBV7-9
CDR3 length: 15
D gene: -
J gene: TRBJ2-7
CDR3 DNA: TGTGCCAGCAGTCCCTCCGGGGCAGGACCATACGAGCAGTACTTC
CDR3 protein: CASSPSGAGPYEQYF

clone size: -
V gene: TRBV12-3/TRBV12-4
CDR3 length: 13
D gene: -
J gene: TRBJ2-5
CDR3 DNA: TGTGCCAGCAGTTTCGGGCTTAAAGAGACCCAGTACTTC
CDR3 protein: CASSFGLKETQYF

clone size: many
V gene: TRBV28
CDR3 length: 12
D gene: -
J gene: TRBJ2-5
CDR3 DNA: TGTGCCAGCAGTTTAGGGTTAGAGACCCAGTACTTC
CDR3 protein: CASSLGLETQYF

clone size: many
V gene: TRBV4-1
CDR3 length: 16
D gene: -
J gene: TRBJ1-6
CDR3 DNA: TGCGCCAGCAGCCAACAAGGGGGACGCCCGAATTCACCCCTCCACTTT
CDR3 protein: CASSQQGGRPNSPLHF

clone size: many
V gene: TRBV9
CDR3 length: 15
D gene: -
J gene: TRBJ2-7
CDR3 DNA: TGTGCCAGCAGCGTAGAAGGCAGCCTCTCCTACGAGCAGTACTTC
CDR3 protein: CASSVEGSLSYEQYF

clone size: -
V gene: TRBV7-9
CDR3 length: 15
D gene: TRBD1
J gene: TRBJ2-7
CDR3 DNA: TGTGCCAGCAGCCACCGGGACAGGCAGTCCTACGAGCAGTACTTC
CDR3 protein: CASSHRDRQSYEQYF

clone size: many
V gene: TRBV12-3/TRBV12-4
CDR3 length: 14
D gene: -
J gene: TRBJ2-1
CDR3 DNA: TGTGCCAGCAGTTTCCAGGGTCTTTACAATGAGCAGTTCTTC
CDR3 protein: CASSFQGLYNEQFF

clone size: few
V gene: TRBV27
CDR3 length: 16
D gene: -
J gene: TRBJ2-3
CDR3 DNA: TGTGCCAGCAGTCCCGTCGGCAGAGGGGAGGCAGATACGCAGTATTTT
CDR3 protein: CASSPVGRGEADTQYF

clone size: -
V gene: TRBV7-3
CDR3 length: 16
D gene: TRBD2
J gene: TRBJ2-3
CDR3 DNA: TGTGCCAGCAGCCCGGGGGGTAGCGGGATTCCAGATACGCAGTATTTT
CDR3 protein: CASSPGGSGIPDTQYF

clone size: many
V gene: TRBV9
CDR3 length: 14
D gene: TRBD1
J gene: TRBJ1-1
CDR3 DNA: TGTGCCAGCAGCGCGGGACAGGGAGGTCCTGAAGCTTTCTTT
CDR3 protein: CASSAGQGGPEAFF

clone size: many
V gene: TRBV7-9
CDR3 length: 17
D gene: TRBD2
J gene: TRBJ2-6
CDR3 DNA: TGTGCCAGCAGTGAGACTAGCGGGAGGCCTGGGGCCAACGTCCTGACTTTC
CDR3 protein: CASSETSGRPGANVLTF

clone size: -
V gene: TRBV9
CDR3 length: 15
D gene: -
J gene: TRBJ2-3
CDR3 DNA: TGTGCCAGCAGCGTAACCGGGACCGCGAGAGATACGAAGTATTTT
CDR3 protein: CASSVTGTARDTKYF

clone size: few
V gene: TRBV24-1
CDR3 length: 12
D gene: -
J gene: TRBJ2-1
CDR3 DNA: TGTGCCACCAGTGACGGTGAAAATGAGCAGTTCTTC
CDR3 protein: CATSDGENEQFF

clone size: -
V gene: TRBV10-1
CDR3 length: 16
D gene: TRBD1
J gene: TRBJ2-2
CDR3 DNA: TGCGCCAGCATAAAAGTGACAGGGGGCGACACCGGGGAGCTGTTTTTT
CDR3 protein: CASIKVTGGDTGELFF

clone size: many
V gene: TRBV19
CDR3 length: 14
D gene: TRBD1
J gene: TRBJ2-2
CDR3 DNA: TGTGCCAGTAGGAGGACAGGGTACACCGGGGAGCTGTTTTTT
CDR3 protein: CASRRTGYTGELFF

clone size: -
V gene: TRBV15
CDR3 length: 15
D gene: TRBD1
J gene: TRBJ2-7
CDR3 DNA: TGTGCCACCAGCAGACCGGGACAGGGGCACTACGAGCAGTACTTC
CDR3 protein: CATSRPGQGHYEQYF

clone size: few
V gene: TRBV13
CDR3 length: 12
D gene: -
J gene: TRBJ2-1
CDR3 DNA: TGTGCCAGCAGCCCCGACGGGAATGAGCAGTTCTTC
CDR3 protein: CASSPDGNEQFF

clone size: -
V gene: TRBV6-6
CDR3 length: 15
D gene: TRBD2
J gene: TRBJ2-7
CDR3 DNA: TGTGCCAGCAGTTACTCTAGCGGGGGCTACTACGAGCAGTGCTTC
CDR3 protein: CASSYSSGGYYEQCF

clone size: -
V gene: TRBV6-2/TRBV6-3
CDR3 length: 17
D gene: TRBD2
J gene: TRBJ2-3
CDR3 DNA: TGTGCCAGCAGCCCAAACGGACTAGCGGGAGCTGGAGATACGCTGTATTTT
CDR3 protein: CASSPNGLAGAGDTLYF

clone size: many
V gene: TRBV24-1
CDR3 length: 14
D gene: TRBD2
J gene: TRBJ2-7
CDR3 DNA: TGTGCCACCAGTGATTCGCGGGGGACCTACGAGCAGTACTTC
CDR3 protein: CATSDSRGTYEQYF

clone size: few
V gene: TRBV19
CDR3 length: 15
D gene: TRBD1
J gene: TRBJ1-4
CDR3 DNA: TGTGCCAGTAGTACGATGGGACAGGCTGGTGAAAAACTGTTTTTT
CDR3 protein: CASSTMGQAGEKLFF

clone size: many
V gene: TRBV29-1
CDR3 length: 19
D gene: TRBD1
J gene: TRBJ1-1
CDR3 DNA: TGCAGCGTTGGCCCAGGTGGGACAGAGCCCGTTCTCTTGAACACTGAAGCTTTCTTT
CDR3 protein: CSVGPGGTEPVLLNTEAFF

clone size: -
V gene: TRBV4-3
CDR3 length: 14
D gene: TRBD1
J gene: TRBJ2-7
CDR3 DNA: TGCGCCAGCAGCCCTATACAGGGGGCGTACGAGCAGTACTTC
CDR3 protein: CASSPIQGAYEQYF

clone size: -
V gene: TRBV7-6
CDR3 length: 17
D gene: TRBD1
J gene: TRBJ2-7
CDR3 DNA: TGTGCCAGCAGCCCATCACTTTACCAGGGGGCAGACTACGAGCAGTACTTC
CDR3 protein: CASSPSLYQGADYEQYF

clone size: -
V gene: TRBV6-6
CDR3 length: 14
D gene: -
J gene: TRBJ2-7
CDR3 DNA: TGTGCCAGCAGTCACAGGACAGCCCCTGGCGAGCAGTACTTC
CDR3 protein: CASSHRTAPGEQYF